One T cell receptor beta chain is described in this entry. Per the study methods: Reference gene primer amplification gave nucleated cell count estimates. This table comes from immunoSEQ multiplex PCR, and its TCRdb copy is limited to in-frame clones, with some not included. The D gene and trimming were derived from the DNA, and the V and J assignments and clone size from that table. The data hold around 250,000 clones, with 80% to 90% observed a single time. This sample is drawn from a study of blood T cell repertoires in COVID-19. Study as a whole: Whether acute or convalescent, the COVID-19 samples came from the United States, Italy and Spain. PBMCs, B-cell-depleted T cells, or T cells provided the cDNA or gDNA that made up the material.

The TCR comes from a man between 35 and 55 years old with active or convalescent COVID-19. Sequences were obtained from peripheral blood.

The CDR3 bases are TGTGCCAGCAGCACCTCCGGGACAGGGGACACCGGGGAGCTGTTTTTT. This sequence encodes CASSTSGTGDTGELFF. The rearrangement joins TRBV7-9 to TRBJ2-2; 10 bases align to TRBD1. V trimming: 5 bases; J trimming: 3 bases; junction bases outside the gene matches: 6. CDR1 is SEHNR and CDR2 is FQNEAQ in the germline V gene (reference sequence). The CDR3 spans 16 residues.